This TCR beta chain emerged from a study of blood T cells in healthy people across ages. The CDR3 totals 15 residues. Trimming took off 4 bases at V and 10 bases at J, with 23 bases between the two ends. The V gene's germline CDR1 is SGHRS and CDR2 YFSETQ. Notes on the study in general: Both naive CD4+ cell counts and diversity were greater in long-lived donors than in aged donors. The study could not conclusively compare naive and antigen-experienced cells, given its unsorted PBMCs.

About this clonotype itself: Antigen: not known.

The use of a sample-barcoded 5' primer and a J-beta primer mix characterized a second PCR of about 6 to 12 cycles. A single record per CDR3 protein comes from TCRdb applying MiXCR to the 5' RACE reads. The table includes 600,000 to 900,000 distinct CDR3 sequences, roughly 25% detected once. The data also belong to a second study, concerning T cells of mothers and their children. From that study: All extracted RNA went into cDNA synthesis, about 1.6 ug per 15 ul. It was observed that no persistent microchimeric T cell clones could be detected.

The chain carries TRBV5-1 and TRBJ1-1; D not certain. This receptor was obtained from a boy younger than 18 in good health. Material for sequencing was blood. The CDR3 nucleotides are TGCGCCAGCAGCCACGCGGCCCCGACGGGAGGTGGAGCTTTCTTT. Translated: CASSHAAPTGGGAFF.